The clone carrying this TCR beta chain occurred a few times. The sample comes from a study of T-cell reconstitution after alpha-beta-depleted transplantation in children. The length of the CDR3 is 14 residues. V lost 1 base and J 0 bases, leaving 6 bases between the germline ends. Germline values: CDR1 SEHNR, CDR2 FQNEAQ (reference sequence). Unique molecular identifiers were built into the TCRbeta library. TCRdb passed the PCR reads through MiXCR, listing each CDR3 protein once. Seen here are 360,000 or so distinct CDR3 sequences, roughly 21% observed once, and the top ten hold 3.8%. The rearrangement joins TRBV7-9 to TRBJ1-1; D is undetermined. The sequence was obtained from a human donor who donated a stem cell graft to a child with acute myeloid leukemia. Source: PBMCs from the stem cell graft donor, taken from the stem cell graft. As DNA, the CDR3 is TGTGCCAGCAGCTTAGTTCCAATGAACACTGAAGCTTTCTTT. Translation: CASSLVPMNTEAFF. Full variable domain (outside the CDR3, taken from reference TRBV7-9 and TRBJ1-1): DTGVSQNPRHKITKRGQNVTFRCDPISEHNRLYWYRQTLGQGPEFLTYFQNEAQLEKSRLLSDRFSAERPKGSFSTLEIQRTEQGDSAMYLCASSLVPMNTEAFFGQGTRLTVV.